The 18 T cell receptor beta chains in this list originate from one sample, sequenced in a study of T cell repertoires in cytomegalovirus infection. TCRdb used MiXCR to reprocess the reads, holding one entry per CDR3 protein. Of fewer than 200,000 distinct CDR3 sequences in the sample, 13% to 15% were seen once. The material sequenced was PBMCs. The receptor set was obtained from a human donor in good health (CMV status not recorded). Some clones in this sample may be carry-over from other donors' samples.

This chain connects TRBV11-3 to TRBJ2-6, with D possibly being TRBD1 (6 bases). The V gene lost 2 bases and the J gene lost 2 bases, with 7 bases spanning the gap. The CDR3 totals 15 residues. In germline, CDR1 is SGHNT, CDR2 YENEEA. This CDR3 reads CASSLPGAGANVLTF. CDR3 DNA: TGTGCCAGCAGCTTACCAGGGGCTGGGGCCAACGTCCTGACTTTC.

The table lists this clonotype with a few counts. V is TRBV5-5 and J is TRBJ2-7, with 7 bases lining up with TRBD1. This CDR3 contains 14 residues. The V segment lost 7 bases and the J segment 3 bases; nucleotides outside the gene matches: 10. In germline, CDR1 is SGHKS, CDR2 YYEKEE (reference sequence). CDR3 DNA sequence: TGTGCCAGCGGAAAACTGGGACAGTACTACGAGCAGTACTTC. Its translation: CASGKLGQYYEQYF.

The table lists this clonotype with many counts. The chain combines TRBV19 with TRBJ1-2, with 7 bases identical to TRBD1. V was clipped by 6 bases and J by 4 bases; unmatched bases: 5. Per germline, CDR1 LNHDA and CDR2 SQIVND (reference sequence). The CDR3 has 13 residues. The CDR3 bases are TGTGCCAGTAGCCCGGACAGGAGCTATGGCTACACCTTC. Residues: CASSPDRSYGYTF. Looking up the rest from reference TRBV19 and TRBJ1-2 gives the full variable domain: DGGITQSPKYLFRKEGQNVTLSCEQNLNHDAMYWYRQDPGQGLRLIYYSQIVNDFQKGDIAEGYSVSREKKESFPLTVTSAQKNPTAFYLCASSPDRSYGYTFGSGTRLTVV.

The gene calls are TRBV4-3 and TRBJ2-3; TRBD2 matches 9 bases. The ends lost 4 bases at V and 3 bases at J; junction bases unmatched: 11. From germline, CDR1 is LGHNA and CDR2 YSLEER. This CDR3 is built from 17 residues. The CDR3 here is CASSLYHSGSPTDTQYF. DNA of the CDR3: TGCGCCAGCAGCCTTTATCATAGCGGGAGTCCAACAGATACGCAGTATTTT.

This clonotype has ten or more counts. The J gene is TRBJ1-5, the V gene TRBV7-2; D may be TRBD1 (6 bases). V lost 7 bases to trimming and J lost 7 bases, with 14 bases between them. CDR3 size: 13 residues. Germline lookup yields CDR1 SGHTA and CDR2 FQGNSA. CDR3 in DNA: TGTGCCAGCACTCCGGAGGGGGGGCAGCCCCAGCATTTT. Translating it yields CASTPEGGQPQHF.

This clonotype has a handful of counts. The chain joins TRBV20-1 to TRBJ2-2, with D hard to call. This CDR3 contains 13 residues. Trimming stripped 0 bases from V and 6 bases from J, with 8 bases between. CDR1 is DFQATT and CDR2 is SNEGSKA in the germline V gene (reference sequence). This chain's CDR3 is CSARDPNAGELFF. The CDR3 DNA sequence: TGCAGTGCTAGAGACCCGAATGCCGGGGAGCTGTTTTTT.

CDR3 bases: TGTGCCAGCAGCTTGCCGGGACAGGCGAATGAAAAACTGTTTTTT. Translated, it gives CASSLPGQANEKLFF. The chain links TRBV5-4 to TRBJ1-4; 8 positions agree with TRBD1. The V and J ends lost 1 base and 5 bases, in that order; junction bases with no gene match: 4. Germline V gene sequence: CDR1 SGHNT, CDR2 YYREEE (reference sequence). This CDR3 contains 15 residues.

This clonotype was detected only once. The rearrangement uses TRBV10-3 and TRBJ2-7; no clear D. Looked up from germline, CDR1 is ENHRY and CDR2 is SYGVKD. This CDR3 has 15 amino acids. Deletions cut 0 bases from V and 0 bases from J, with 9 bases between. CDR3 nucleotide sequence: TGTGCCATCAGTGAGTCAGGTCGTAGCTCCTACGAGCAGTACTTC. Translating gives CAISESGRSSYEQYF.

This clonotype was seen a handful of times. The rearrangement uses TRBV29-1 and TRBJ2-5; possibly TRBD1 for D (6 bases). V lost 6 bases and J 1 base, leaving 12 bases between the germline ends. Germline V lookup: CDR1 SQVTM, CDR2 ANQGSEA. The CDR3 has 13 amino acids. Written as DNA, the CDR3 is TGCAGCGTACCGCAGGGGACCCAAGAGACCCAGTACTTC. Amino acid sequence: CSVPQGTQETQYF.

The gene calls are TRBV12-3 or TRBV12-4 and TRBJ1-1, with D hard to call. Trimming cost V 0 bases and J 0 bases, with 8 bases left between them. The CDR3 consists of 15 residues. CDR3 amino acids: CASSLAGDLNTEAFF. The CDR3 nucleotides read TGTGCCAGCAGTTTAGCTGGGGATCTGAACACTGAAGCTTTCTTT.

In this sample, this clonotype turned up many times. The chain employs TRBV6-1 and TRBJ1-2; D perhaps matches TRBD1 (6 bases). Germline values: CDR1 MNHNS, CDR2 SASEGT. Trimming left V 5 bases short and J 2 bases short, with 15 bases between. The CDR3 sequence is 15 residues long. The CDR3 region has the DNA TGTGCCAGCAGTTTGAACAGGGATGCCAACTATGGCTACACCTTC. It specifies CASSLNRDANYGYTF.

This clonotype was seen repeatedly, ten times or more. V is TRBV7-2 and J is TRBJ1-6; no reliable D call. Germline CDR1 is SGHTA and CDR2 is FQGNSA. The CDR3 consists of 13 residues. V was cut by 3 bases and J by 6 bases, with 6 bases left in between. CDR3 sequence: CASSFLFNSPLHF. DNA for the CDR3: TGTGCCAGCAGCTTCCTGTTTAATTCACCCCTCCACTTT.

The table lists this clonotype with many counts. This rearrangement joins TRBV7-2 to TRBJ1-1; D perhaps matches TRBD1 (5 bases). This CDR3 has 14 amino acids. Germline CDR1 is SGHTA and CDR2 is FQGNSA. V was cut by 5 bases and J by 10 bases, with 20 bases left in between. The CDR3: CASSPRKEGRGAFF. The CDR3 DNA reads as TGTGCCAGCAGCCCTCGAAAGGAGGGACGGGGAGCTTTCTTT.

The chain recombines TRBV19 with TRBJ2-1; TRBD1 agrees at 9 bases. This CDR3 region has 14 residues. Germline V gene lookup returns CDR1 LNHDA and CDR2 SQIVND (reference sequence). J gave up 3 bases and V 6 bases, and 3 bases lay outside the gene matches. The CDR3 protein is CASRGTGIYNEQFF. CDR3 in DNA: TGTGCCAGTAGAGGGACAGGGATCTACAATGAGCAGTTCTTC.

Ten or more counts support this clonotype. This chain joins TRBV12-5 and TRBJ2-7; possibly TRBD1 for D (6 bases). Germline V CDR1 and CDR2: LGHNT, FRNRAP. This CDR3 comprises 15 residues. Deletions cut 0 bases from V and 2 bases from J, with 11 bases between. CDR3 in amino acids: CASGLVHGTTYEQYF. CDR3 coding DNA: TGTGCTAGTGGTTTGGTACATGGGACAACCTACGAGCAGTACTTC. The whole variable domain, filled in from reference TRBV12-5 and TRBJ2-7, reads DARVTQTPRHKVTEMGQEVTMRCQPILGHNTVFWYRQTMMQGLELLAYFRNRAPLDDSGMPKDRFSAEMPDATLATLKIQPSEPRDSAVYFCASGLVHGTTYEQYFGPGTRLTVT.

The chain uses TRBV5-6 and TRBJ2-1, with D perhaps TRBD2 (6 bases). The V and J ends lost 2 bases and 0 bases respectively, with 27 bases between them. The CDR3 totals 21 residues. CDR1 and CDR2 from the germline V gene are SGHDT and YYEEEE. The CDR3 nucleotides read TGTGCCAGCAGCTTACTATCCCGGGTAGCGGCTCAAGGGGCCTCCTACAATGAGCAGTTCTTC. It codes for CASSLLSRVAAQGASYNEQFF.

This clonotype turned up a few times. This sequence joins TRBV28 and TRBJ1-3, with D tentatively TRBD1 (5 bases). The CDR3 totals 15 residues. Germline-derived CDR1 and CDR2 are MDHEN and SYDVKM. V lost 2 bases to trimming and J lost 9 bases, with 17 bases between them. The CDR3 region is CASSLSGSGGGTIYF. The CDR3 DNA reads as TGTGCCAGCAGTTTAAGTGGCTCGGGGGGGGGCACCATATATTTT.

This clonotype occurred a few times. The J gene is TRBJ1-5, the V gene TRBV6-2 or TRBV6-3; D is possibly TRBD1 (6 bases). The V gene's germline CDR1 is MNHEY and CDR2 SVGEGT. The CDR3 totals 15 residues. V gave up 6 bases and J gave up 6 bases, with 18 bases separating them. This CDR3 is CASRLPGTLPQPQHF. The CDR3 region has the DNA TGTGCCAGCAGGCTTCCCGGGACACTTCCTCAGCCCCAGCATTTT.